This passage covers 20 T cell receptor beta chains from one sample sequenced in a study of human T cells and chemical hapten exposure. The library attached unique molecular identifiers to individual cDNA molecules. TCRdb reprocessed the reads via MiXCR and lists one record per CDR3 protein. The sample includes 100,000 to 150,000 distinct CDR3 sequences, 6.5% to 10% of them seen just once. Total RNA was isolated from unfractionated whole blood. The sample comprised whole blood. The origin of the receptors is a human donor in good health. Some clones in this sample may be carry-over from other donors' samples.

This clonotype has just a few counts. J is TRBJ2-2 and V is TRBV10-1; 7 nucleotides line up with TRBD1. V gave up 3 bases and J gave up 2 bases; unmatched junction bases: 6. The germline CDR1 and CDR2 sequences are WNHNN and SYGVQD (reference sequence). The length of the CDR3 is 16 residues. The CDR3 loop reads CASSDSGQINTGELFF. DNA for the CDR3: TGCGCCAGCAGTGACTCGGGACAGATCAACACCGGGGAGCTGTTTTTT.

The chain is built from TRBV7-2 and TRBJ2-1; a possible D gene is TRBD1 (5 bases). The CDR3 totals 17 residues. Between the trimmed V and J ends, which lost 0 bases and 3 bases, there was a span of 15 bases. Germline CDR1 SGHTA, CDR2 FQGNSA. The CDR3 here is CASSLAPNRISYNEQFF. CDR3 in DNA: TGTGCCAGCAGCTTAGCCCCTAACAGGATTAGCTACAATGAGCAGTTCTTC.

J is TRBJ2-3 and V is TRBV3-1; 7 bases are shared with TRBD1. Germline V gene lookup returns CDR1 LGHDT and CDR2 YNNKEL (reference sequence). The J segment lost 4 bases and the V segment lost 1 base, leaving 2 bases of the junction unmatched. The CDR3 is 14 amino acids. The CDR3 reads CASSQGQGADTQYF. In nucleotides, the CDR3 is TGTGCCAGCAGCCAAGGCCAGGGGGCAGATACGCAGTATTTT.

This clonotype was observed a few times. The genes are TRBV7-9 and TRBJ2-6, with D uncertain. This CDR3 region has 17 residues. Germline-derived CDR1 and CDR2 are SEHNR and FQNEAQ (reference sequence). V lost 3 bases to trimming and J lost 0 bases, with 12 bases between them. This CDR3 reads CASSFLLPSSGANVLTF. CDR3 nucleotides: TGTGCCAGCAGCTTCCTCCTACCTTCCTCTGGGGCCAACGTCCTGACTTTC.

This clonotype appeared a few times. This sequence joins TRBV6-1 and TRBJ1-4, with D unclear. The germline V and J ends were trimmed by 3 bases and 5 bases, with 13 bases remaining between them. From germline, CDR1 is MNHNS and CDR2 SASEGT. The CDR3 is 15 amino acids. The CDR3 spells CASSDTGFSNEKLFF. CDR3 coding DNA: TGTGCCAGCAGTGATACCGGGTTTTCGAATGAAAAACTGTTTTTT.

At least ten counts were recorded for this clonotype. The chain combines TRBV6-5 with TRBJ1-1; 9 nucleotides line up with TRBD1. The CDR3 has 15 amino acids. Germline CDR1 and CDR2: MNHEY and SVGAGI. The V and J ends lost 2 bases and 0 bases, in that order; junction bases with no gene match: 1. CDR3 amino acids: CASSYGTGLNTEAFF. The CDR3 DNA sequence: TGTGCCAGCAGTTACGGGACAGGGTTGAACACTGAAGCTTTCTTT.

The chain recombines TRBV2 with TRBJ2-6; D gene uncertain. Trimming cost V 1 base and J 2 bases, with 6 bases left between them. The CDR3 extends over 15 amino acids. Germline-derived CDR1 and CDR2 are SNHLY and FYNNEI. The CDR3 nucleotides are TGTGCCAGCAGTGAAGTCCGGGCTGGGGCCAACGTCCTGACTTTC. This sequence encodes CASSEVRAGANVLTF.

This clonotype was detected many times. The CDR3 DNA reads TGTGCCAGCAGTTTTGGACAGGGGCGTGAGTACACCGGGGAGCTGTTTTTT. Protein sequence: CASSFGQGREYTGELFF. The rearrangement links TRBV12-3 or TRBV12-4 to TRBJ2-2, with 9 bases aligning to TRBD1. The CDR3 length is 17 residues. J lost 3 bases, V lost 3 bases, and 8 bases had no gene match.

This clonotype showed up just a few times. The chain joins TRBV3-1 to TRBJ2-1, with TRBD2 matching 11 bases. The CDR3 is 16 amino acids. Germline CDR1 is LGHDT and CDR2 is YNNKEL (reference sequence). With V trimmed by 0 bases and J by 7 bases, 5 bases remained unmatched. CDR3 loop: CASSQDWGLAENEQFF. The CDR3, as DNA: TGTGCCAGCAGCCAAGATTGGGGACTAGCGGAGAATGAGCAGTTCTTC.

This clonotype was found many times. CDR3 in amino acids: CASSPGEGTGNIQYF. CDR3 in DNA: TGTGCCAGCAGCCCAGGGGAGGGGACGGGGAACATTCAGTACTTC. The genes are TRBV7-8 and TRBJ2-4, with D perhaps TRBD2 (7 bases). V was pared by 5 bases and J by 7 bases, with 18 bases between. The CDR3 runs 15 residues. CDR1 is SGHVS, CDR2 FQNEAQ, per germline.

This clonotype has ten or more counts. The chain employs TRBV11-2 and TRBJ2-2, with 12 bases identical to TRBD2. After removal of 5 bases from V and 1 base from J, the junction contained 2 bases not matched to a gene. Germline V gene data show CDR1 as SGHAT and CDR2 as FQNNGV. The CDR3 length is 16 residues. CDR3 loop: CASSTSGGMNTGELFF. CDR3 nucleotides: TGTGCCAGCAGCACTAGCGGGGGGATGAACACCGGGGAGCTGTTTTTT.

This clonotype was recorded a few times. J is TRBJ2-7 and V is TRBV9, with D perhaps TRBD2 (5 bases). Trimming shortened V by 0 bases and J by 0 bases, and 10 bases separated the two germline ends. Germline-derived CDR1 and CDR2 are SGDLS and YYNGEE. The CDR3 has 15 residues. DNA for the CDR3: TGTGCCAGCAGCGTAGGAGGGCTCAGCTCCTACGAGCAGTACTTC. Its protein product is CASSVGGLSSYEQYF.

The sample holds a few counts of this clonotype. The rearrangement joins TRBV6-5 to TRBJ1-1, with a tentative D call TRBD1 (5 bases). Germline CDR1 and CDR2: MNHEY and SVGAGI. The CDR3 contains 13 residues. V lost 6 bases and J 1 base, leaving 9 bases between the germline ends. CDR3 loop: CASRWGENTEAFF. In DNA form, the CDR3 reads TGTGCCAGCAGGTGGGGGGAGAACACTGAAGCTTTCTTT.

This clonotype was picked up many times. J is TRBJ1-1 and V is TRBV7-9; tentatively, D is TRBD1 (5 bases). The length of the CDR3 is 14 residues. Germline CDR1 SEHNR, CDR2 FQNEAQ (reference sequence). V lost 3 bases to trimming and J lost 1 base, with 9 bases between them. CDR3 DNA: TGTGCCAGCAGCTTGGCGGGGGAGAACACTGAAGCTTTCTTT. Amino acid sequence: CASSLAGENTEAFF. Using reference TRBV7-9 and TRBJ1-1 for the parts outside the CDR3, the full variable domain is DTGVSQNPRHKITKRGQNVTFRCDPISEHNRLYWYRQTLGQGPEFLTYFQNEAQLEKSRLLSDRFSAERPKGSFSTLEIQRTEQGDSAMYLCASSLAGENTEAFFGQGTRLTVV.

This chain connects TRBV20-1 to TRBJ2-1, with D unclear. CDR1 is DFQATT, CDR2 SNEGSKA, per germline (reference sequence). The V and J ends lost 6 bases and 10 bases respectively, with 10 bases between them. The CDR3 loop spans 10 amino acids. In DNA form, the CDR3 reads TGCAGTGCCTTAGCACAGGAGCAGTTCTTC. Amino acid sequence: CSALAQEQFF.

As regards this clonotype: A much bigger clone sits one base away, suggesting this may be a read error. CDR3 amino acids: CACSLKGNYGYTF. CDR3 nucleotide sequence: TGTGCCTGCAGCTTGAAGGGAAACTATGGCTACACCTTC. The rearrangement joins TRBV5-4 to TRBJ1-2; D unresolved. Germline loops: CDR1 SGHNT, CDR2 YYREEE (reference sequence). The CDR3 loop spans 13 amino acids.

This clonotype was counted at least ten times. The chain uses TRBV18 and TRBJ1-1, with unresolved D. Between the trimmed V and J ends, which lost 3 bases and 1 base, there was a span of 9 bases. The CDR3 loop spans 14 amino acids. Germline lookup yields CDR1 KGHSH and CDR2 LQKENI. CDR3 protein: CASSPWTENTEAFF. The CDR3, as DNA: TGTGCCAGCTCACCCTGGACGGAGAACACTGAAGCTTTCTTT. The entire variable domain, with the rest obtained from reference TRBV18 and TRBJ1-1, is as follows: NAGVMQNPRHLVRRRGQEARLRCSPMKGHSHVYWYRQLPEEGLKFMVYLQKENIIDESGMPKERFSAEFPKEGPSILRIQQVVRGDSAAYFCASSPWTENTEAFFGQGTRLTVV.

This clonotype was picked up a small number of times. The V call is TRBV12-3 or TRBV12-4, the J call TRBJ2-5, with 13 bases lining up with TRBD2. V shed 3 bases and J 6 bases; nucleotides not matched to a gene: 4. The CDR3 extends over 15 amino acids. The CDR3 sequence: CASSFGTSGAKTQYF. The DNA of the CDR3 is TGTGCCAGCAGTTTCGGGACTAGCGGGGCTAAGACCCAGTACTTC.

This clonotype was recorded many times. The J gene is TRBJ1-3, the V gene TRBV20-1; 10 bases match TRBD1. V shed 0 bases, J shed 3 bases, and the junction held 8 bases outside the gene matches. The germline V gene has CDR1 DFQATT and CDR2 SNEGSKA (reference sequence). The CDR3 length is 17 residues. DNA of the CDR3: TGCAGTGCTAGAGATTTCAGACAGGGGGCGGGTGGAAACACCATATATTTT. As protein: CSARDFRQGAGGNTIYF.

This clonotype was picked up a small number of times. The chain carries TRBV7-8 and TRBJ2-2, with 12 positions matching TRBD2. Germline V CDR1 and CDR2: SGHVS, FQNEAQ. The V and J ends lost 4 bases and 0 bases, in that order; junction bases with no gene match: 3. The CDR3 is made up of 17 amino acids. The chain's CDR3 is CASSWRTSGANTGELFF. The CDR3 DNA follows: TGTGCCAGCAGCTGGAGGACTAGCGGGGCGAACACCGGGGAGCTGTTTTTT.